A single sample gave rise to the 27 T cell receptor beta chains below, sequenced in a study of beta chain features in type 1 diabetes. Every bit of the isolated RNA underwent reverse transcription, so sequencing read expressed TCRB transcripts. Here immunoSEQ multiplex PCR was the method, and the copy in TCRdb shows in-frame clones only, minus some. The sample yields 600,000 to 750,000 clones, around 12% seen once. Overall study findings and caveats: Shortening that was moderate but significant affected the TCRB CDR3s of Type 1 diabetes patients in all four CD4+ subsets.

Their specific antigens are unknown. Sequenced material: naive CD4+ T cells from blood. These receptors were collected from a man aged 30 to 39 with type 1 diabetes.

The genes are TRBV27 and TRBJ1-5; D is perhaps TRBD1 (5 bases). V lost 6 bases and J 4 bases, leaving 13 bases between the germline ends. The CDR3 is 14 residues long. CDR1 is MNHEY, CDR2 SMNVEV, per germline (reference sequence). The CDR3 here is CASSRPGLNQPQHF. The CDR3 DNA sequence: TGTGCCAGCAGCCGTCCAGGGTTAAATCAGCCCCAGCATTTT.

This clone has more than one count but fewer than ten. This sequence joins TRBV14 and TRBJ2-7; D is perhaps TRBD1 (6 bases). The germline V and J ends were trimmed by 1 base and 3 bases, with 13 bases remaining between them. This CDR3 contains 15 residues. The germline CDR1 and CDR2 sequences are SGHDN and FVKESK. CDR3 in DNA: TGTGCCAGCAGCCAAGCTGGGGGCAGGGACTACGAGCAGTACTTC. Protein sequence: CASSQAGGRDYEQYF.

Turning to this clone: Different DNA sequences within this sample yield the same CDR3. This sequence joins TRBV9 and TRBJ2-1; possible D gene TRBD1, 6 bases. Germline CDR1 reads SGDLS; CDR2 reads YYNGEE. The V gene lost 0 bases and the J gene lost 0 bases, with 7 bases spanning the gap. The CDR3 has 15 residues. The CDR3 here is CASSVAGDSYNEQFF. As DNA, the CDR3 is TGTGCCAGCAGCGTAGCAGGGGACTCCTACAATGAGCAGTTCTTC.

The chain carries TRBV2 and TRBJ1-1; D may be TRBD1 (6 bases). Germline CDR1 SNHLY, CDR2 FYNNEI. Trimming removed 8 bases from V and 9 bases from J, with 16 bases in between. The CDR3 is made up of 12 amino acids. The CDR3 bases are TGTGCCAGCCGACGGACAGACTCCCAAGCTTTCTTT. Its protein is CASRRTDSQAFF.

This clone was picked up a small number of times. The rearrangement joins TRBV6-5 to TRBJ2-7, with 7 bases identical to TRBD1. The ends lost 2 bases at V and 4 bases at J; junction bases unmatched: 5. The germline CDR1 and CDR2 sequences are MNHEY and SVGAGI. The length of the CDR3 is 14 residues. Here the CDR3 reads CASSYTGDLYEQYF. CDR3 sequence (DNA): TGTGCCAGCAGTTACACAGGGGACCTTTACGAGCAGTACTTC.

In this sample, this clone turned up a few times. J is TRBJ1-2 and V is TRBV6-5, with D perhaps matching TRBD1 (5 bases). Germline-derived CDR1 and CDR2 are MNHEY and SVGAGI. CDR3 size: 14 residues. V was pared by 6 bases and J by 3 bases, with 14 bases between. The CDR3 coding sequence is TGTGCCAGCAGACCTCGGGGGTGGGACTATGGCTACACCTTC. It specifies CASRPRGWDYGYTF.

This clone was observed a few times. V is TRBV2 and J is TRBJ2-1; possibly TRBD1 for D (5 bases). Germline V CDR1 and CDR2: SNHLY, FYNNEI. The ends were cut back, 3 bases at V and 5 bases at J, with 20 bases in the middle. CDR3 length: 17 amino acids. CDR3 sequence: CASSDLGHFFGNNEQFF. In DNA, the CDR3 is TGTGCCAGCAGTGATCTAGGACACTTCTTTGGTAACAATGAGCAGTTCTTC.

The rearrangement joins TRBV11-3 to TRBJ2-1; TRBD2 aligns across 11 bases. The CDR3 has 16 amino acids. Germline CDR1 SGHNT, CDR2 YENEEA. J gave up 8 bases and V 1 base, and 7 bases lay outside the gene matches. The CDR3 protein is CASSLGLAGGADEQFF. CDR3 in DNA: TGTGCCAGCAGCTTAGGCCTAGCGGGGGGAGCCGATGAGCAGTTCTTC.

The chain carries TRBV11-3 and TRBJ2-3; no clear D. V was shortened by 6 bases and J by 3 bases, with 7 bases between the two germline ends. The germline gives CDR1 SGHNT, CDR2 YENEEA. There are 12 residues in the CDR3. The CDR3 DNA sequence: TGTGCCAGCAGGGGCAGGACAGATACGCAGTATTTT. It specifies CASRGRTDTQYF.

This clone was seen a handful of times. The chain carries TRBV28 and TRBJ1-2; D ambiguous. V was shortened by 4 bases and J by 0 bases, with 9 bases between the two germline ends. Germline values: CDR1 MDHEN, CDR2 SYDVKM. The CDR3 spans 14 residues. In DNA form, the CDR3 reads TGTGCCAGCAGTTCTGCGGCGTCTAACTATGGCTACACCTTC. Translation gives CASSSAASNYGYTF.

J is TRBJ2-4 and V is TRBV6-6; the match to TRBD1 covers 9 bases. Germline V gene lookup returns CDR1 MNHNY and CDR2 SVGAGI (reference sequence). The junction had 4 bases not matched to a gene; V was cut back by 4 bases and J by 6 bases. The CDR3 covers 14 residues. CDR3 coding DNA: TGTGCCAGCAGTTCGGGACAGGGCATAAACATTCAGTACTTC. As protein: CASSSGQGINIQYF.

The chain has TRBV7-9 and TRBJ1-2; D is unresolved. The ends were cut back, 4 bases at V and 4 bases at J, with 7 bases in the middle. The CDR3 totals 12 residues. From germline, CDR1 is SEHNR and CDR2 FQNEAQ (reference sequence). CDR3 protein: CASSSGLYGYTF. In DNA, the CDR3 is TGTGCCAGCAGCTCCGGGCTCTATGGCTACACCTTC.

V and J are TRBV9 and TRBJ2-5, with no clear D. Germline V gene lookup returns CDR1 SGDLS and CDR2 YYNGEE. The V gene lost 6 bases and the J gene lost 0 bases, with 12 bases spanning the gap. This CDR3 region has 14 residues. This CDR3 is CASTYSADQETQYF. The CDR3 DNA is TGTGCCAGCACCTACTCGGCAGACCAAGAGACCCAGTACTTC.

This clone was counted between two and nine times. V usage is TRBV6-5 and J usage is TRBJ2-3; either TRBD1 or TRBD2 may supply D (5 bases each). The CDR3 has 15 residues. The germline CDR1 and CDR2 sequences are MNHEY and SVGAGI. The V and J ends lost 0 bases and 0 bases respectively, with 7 bases between them. CDR3 nucleotide sequence: TGTGCCAGCAGTTACTCCCGGGACAGCACAGATACGCAGTATTTT. Protein sequence: CASSYSRDSTDTQYF.

The chain couples TRBV6-5 to TRBJ2-1; D uncertain. Germline V gives CDR1 MNHEY, CDR2 SVGAGI. This CDR3 comprises 15 residues. Trimming shortened V by 0 bases and J by 2 bases, and 8 bases separated the two germline ends. Written as DNA, the CDR3 is TGTGCCAGCAGTTACTCGGGTAGCCCCTACAATGAGCAGTTCTTC. Encoded protein: CASSYSGSPYNEQFF.

The V gene is TRBV25-1, the J gene TRBJ2-3, with TRBD1 identical over 8 bases. V was pared by 2 bases and J by 6 bases, with 10 bases of the junction left unmatched. This CDR3 is 16 amino acids long. Germline V gene sequence: CDR1 MGHDK, CDR2 SYGVNS. The CDR3 protein is CASSEGTGGGMDTQYF. CDR3 coding DNA: TGTGCCAGCAGTGAAGGGACAGGAGGTGGGATGGATACGCAGTATTTT.

The V gene is TRBV7-2, the J gene TRBJ2-5; 7 bases line up with TRBD1. The germline CDR1 and CDR2 sequences are SGHTA and FQGNSA. The CDR3 is 13 residues long. Unmatched junction bases numbered 4, after V lost 4 bases and J lost 5 bases. The DNA of the CDR3 is TGTGCCAGCAGCTCCCCACAGGGGGAGACCCAGTACTTC. Its translation is CASSSPQGETQYF.

The rearrangement uses TRBV5-1 and TRBJ1-2; possible D gene TRBD1, 6 bases. The CDR3 consists of 15 residues. Trimming removed 0 bases at V and 3 bases at J, with 12 bases between. Germline CDR1 reads SGHRS; CDR2 reads YFSETQ. The CDR3 loop is CASSLGGGADYGYTF. For the CDR3, the DNA is TGCGCCAGCAGCTTGGGTGGGGGCGCGGACTATGGCTACACCTTC. The variable domain in full, with the rest retrieved from reference TRBV5-1 and TRBJ1-2, is KAGVTQTPRYLIKTRGQQVTLSCSPISGHRSVSWYQQTPGQGLQFLFEYFSETQRNKGNFPGRFSGRQFSNSRSEMNVSTLELGDSALYLCASSLGGGADYGYTFGSGTRLTVV.

This rearrangement joins TRBV9 to TRBJ1-4, with D possibly TRBD1 on 6 matching bases. The CDR3 spans 15 residues. Between the trimmed V and J ends, which lost 6 bases and 5 bases, there was a span of 17 bases. CDR1 is SGDLS and CDR2 is YYNGEE in the germline V gene. Here the CDR3 DNA reads TGTGCCAGCAACTTAGGGGAGGGGGAAAATGAAAAACTGTTTTTT. It is translated as CASNLGEGENEKLFF.

This clone was observed a handful of times. The V call is TRBV11-2, the J call TRBJ2-7; no reliable D call. The CDR3 sequence is 13 residues long. Germline values: CDR1 SGHAT, CDR2 FQNNGV. With 9 bases removed from V and 7 bases from J, the gap between germline ends came to 19 bases. DNA for the CDR3: TGTGCCAGTGGGCTAGATCCCAGTGGGGAGCAGTACTTC. This translates into CASGLDPSGEQYF.

This chain connects TRBV4-3 to TRBJ2-1; TRBD2 matches at 13 bases. The V segment lost 1 base and the J segment 0 bases; nucleotides outside the gene matches: 6. CDR1 is LGHNA and CDR2 is YSLEER in the germline V gene. This CDR3 has 19 residues. The CDR3 loop reads CASSQGGTSGGASYNEQFF. The CDR3 DNA sequence: TGCGCCAGCAGCCAAGGCGGAACTAGCGGGGGGGCCTCCTACAATGAGCAGTTCTTC.

The chain uses TRBV25-1 and TRBJ2-7; unclear D gene. V was trimmed by 2 bases and J by 4 bases, leaving 15 bases between them. Germline V gene sequence: CDR1 MGHDK, CDR2 SYGVNS. The CDR3 contains 15 residues. The CDR3 DNA sequence: TGTGCCAGCAGTGAAAAGTCTCGGCACAGTTACGAGCAGTACTTC. Translating gives CASSEKSRHSYEQYF.

The rearrangement uses TRBV5-4 and TRBJ1-3; D call uncertain. The V gene's germline CDR1 is SGHNT and CDR2 YYREEE (reference sequence). The CDR3 contains 14 residues. V was clipped by 2 bases and J by 2 bases, with 8 bases between them. The CDR3 DNA is TGTGCCAGCAGCTTCCTGGGTACTGGAAACACCATATATTTT. Its protein is CASSFLGTGNTIYF.

This chain links TRBV7-9 with TRBJ2-5; D is undetermined. The V and J ends lost 5 bases and 5 bases respectively, with 15 bases between them. The CDR3 covers 14 residues. Germline assignment: CDR1 SEHNR and CDR2 FQNEAQ (reference sequence). Here the CDR3 DNA reads TGTGCCAGCAGCAGCTCTCCTGGTCGGGAGACCCAGTACTTC. Translating it yields CASSSSPGRETQYF.

The V gene is TRBV28, the J gene TRBJ1-2; D is unresolved. Germline V gene sequence: CDR1 MDHEN, CDR2 SYDVKM. CDR3 length: 13 amino acids. V dropped 7 bases and J dropped 8 bases, with 17 bases sitting between them. In DNA, the CDR3 is TGTGCCAGCACTTCCGCGACCACGAGGGGCTACACCTTC. It is translated as CASTSATTRGYTF.

Details on this clone: Because the CDR3's place on the DNA is in doubt, the DNA is left out and the CDR3 is given as listed by TCRdb. This chain uses TRBV9 with TRBJ1-2. Germline V lookup: CDR1 SGDLS, CDR2 YYNGEE. The CDR3 has 14 residues if both end residues are counted. The chain's CDR3 is CASSVGGSVRGYTF.

The chain has TRBV7-2 and TRBJ2-1; tentative D call: TRBD2 (5 bases). The length of the CDR3 is 14 residues. With 4 bases removed from V and 9 bases from J, the gap between germline ends came to 16 bases. Per the germline V gene, CDR1 is SGHTA and CDR2 is FQGNSA. The CDR3 coding sequence is TGTGCCAGCAGCTCCGGAGCGGCTAGAGGTGAGCAGTTCTTC. It specifies CASSSGAARGEQFF.